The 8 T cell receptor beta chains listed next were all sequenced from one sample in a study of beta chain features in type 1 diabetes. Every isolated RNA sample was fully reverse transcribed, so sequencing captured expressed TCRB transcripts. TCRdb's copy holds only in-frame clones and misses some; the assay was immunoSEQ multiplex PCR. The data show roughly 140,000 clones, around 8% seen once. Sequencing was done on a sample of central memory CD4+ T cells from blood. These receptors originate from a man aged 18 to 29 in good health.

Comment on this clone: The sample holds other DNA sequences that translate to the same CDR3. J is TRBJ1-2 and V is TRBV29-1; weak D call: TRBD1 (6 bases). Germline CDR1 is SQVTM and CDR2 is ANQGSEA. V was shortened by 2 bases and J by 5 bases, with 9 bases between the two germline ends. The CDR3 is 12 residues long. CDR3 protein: CSVETGTYGYTF. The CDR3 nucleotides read TGCAGCGTTGAAACAGGGACGTATGGCTACACCTTC.

The CDR3 spells CASSLGRNSPLHF. In nucleotides, the CDR3 is TGTGCCAGCAGCTTAGGGCGGAATTCACCCCTCCACTTT. The gene calls are TRBV7-7 and TRBJ1-6; D is uncertain. The CDR3 contains 13 residues. The germline V gene encodes CDR1 SSHAT and CDR2 FNYEAQ (reference sequence). Trimming took off 1 base at V and 7 bases at J, with 5 bases between the two ends.

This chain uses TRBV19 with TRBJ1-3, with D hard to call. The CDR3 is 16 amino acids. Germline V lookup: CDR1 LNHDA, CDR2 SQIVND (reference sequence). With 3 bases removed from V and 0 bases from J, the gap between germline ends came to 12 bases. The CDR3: CASSMIRLRSGNTIYF. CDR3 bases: TGTGCCAGTAGTATGATCCGGTTGCGCTCTGGAAACACCATATATTTT.

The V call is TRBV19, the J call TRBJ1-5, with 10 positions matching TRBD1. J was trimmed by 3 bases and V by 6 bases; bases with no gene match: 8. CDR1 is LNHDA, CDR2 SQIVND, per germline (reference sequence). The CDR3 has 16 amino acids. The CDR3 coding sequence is TGTGCCAGTAGCCCGACTGGGACAGGGGACAATCAGCCCCAGCATTTT. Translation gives CASSPTGTGDNQPQHF.

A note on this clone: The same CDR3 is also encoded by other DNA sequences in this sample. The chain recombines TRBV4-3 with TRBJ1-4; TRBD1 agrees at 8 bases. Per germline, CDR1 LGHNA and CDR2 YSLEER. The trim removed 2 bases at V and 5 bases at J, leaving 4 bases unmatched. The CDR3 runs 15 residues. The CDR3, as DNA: TGCGCCAGCAGCCAAAGGACAGGGAAAAATGAAAAACTGTTTTTT. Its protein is CASSQRTGKNEKLFF.

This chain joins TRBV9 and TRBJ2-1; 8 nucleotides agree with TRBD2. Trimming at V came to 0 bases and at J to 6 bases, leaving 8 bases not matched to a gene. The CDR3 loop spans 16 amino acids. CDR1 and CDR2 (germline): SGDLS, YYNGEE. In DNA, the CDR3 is TGTGCCAGCAGCGTAGATCCGGGGGGGGCACGCAATGAGCAGTTCTTC. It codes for CASSVDPGGARNEQFF.

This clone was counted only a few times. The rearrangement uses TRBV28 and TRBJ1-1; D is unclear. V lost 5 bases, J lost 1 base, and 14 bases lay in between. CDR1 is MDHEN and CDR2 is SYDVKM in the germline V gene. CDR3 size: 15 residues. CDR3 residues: CASSVISGPNTEAFF. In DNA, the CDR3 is TGTGCCAGCAGTGTAATCAGCGGACCGAACACTGAAGCTTTCTTT.

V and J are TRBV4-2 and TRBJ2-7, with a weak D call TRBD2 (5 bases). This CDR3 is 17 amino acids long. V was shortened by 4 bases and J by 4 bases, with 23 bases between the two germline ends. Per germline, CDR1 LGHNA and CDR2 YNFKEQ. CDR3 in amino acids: CASSRDSASEVVYEQYF. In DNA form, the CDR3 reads TGTGCCAGCAGCCGGGATAGCGCCTCAGAAGTTGTATACGAGCAGTACTTC.